This T cell receptor (beta chain) was recorded in a study of CD8 T cells in Susac syndrome. Random hexamers were used to reverse transcribe an amount of roughly 0.5 to 1 ug RNA. immunoSEQ multiplex PCR amplified TCR beta CDR3 across 54 Vbeta, 13 Jbeta. One entry per CDR3 protein results from TCRdb running MiXCR on the immunoSEQ multiplex PCR reads. This table holds hundreds of thousands of distinct CDR3 sequences, roughly 84% found once. The ends were cut back, 6 bases at V and 5 bases at J, with 11 bases in the middle. This CDR3 spans 12 amino acids. The sample taken for sequencing was CD8+ T cells from PBMCs. This chain uses TRBV12-3 or TRBV12-4 with TRBJ2-7; TRBD1 or TRBD2 may be the D gene (5 bases each). The TCR comes from a human donor with multiple sclerosis. The CDR3 sequence is CASRWDLNEQYF. The CDR3 DNA is TGTGCCAGCAGATGGGACCTTAACGAGCAGTACTTC.